These 21 T cell receptor beta chains originate from one sample sequenced in a study of siplizumab effects on memory and regulatory T cells. Some clones are missing from TCRdb's copy, which holds only in-frame ones; the method was immunoSEQ multiplex PCR. This sample yields about 56,000 clones, of which around 97% are seen a single time; approximately 1% belongs to the top ten. Material: naive CD8+ T cells sorted from blood. The receptors here all came from a human donor in good health.

The CDR3 region is CASSPSGTGGSGSGGYTF. The CDR3 DNA sequence: TGTGCCAGCAGCCCATCTGGGACAGGGGGCTCGGGTTCGGGAGGCTACACCTTC. The rearrangement joins TRBV9 to TRBJ1-2; 12 positions match TRBD1. V shed 4 bases and J 8 bases; nucleotides not matched to a gene: 18. CDR3 length: 18 amino acids. CDR1 SGDLS and CDR2 YYNGEE come from the germline V gene.

The J gene is TRBJ1-3, the V gene TRBV6-1, with D hard to call. The CDR3 consists of 11 residues. The V and J ends lost 1 base and 15 bases respectively, with 10 bases between them. Germline CDR1 reads MNHNS; CDR2 reads SASEGT. CDR3 loop: CASSEGQAQYF. CDR3 coding DNA: TGTGCCAGCAGTGAAGGCCAAGCTCAATATTTT.

V and J are TRBV6-6 and TRBJ1-5; D is perhaps TRBD1 (5 bases). Germline V gene sequence: CDR1 MNHNY, CDR2 SVGAGI (reference sequence). V lost 7 bases and J 5 bases, leaving 15 bases between the germline ends. The length of the CDR3 is 14 residues. DNA of the CDR3: TGTGCCAGCAATCCTCTGATGGGGGATCAGCCCCAGCATTTT. Translated, it gives CASNPLMGDQPQHF.

This chain connects TRBV28 to TRBJ1-1, with a tentative D call TRBD1 (5 bases). V lost 5 bases, J lost 0 bases, and 13 bases lay in between. This CDR3 comprises 15 residues. In germline, CDR1 is MDHEN, CDR2 SYDVKM. The CDR3 here is CASSAGQSLNTEAFF. The CDR3 coding sequence is TGTGCCAGCAGTGCAGGGCAATCTTTGAACACTGAAGCTTTCTTT.

This chain joins TRBV14 and TRBJ1-1; a possible D gene is TRBD1 (5 bases). Germline-derived CDR1 and CDR2 are SGHDN and FVKESK. The ends were cut back, 5 bases at V and 2 bases at J, with 15 bases in the middle. CDR3 size: 15 residues. This chain's CDR3 is CASSTTAFQNTEAFF. The DNA for the CDR3 is TGTGCCAGCAGCACGACAGCCTTCCAAAACACTGAAGCTTTCTTT.

The rearrangement links TRBV29-1 to TRBJ2-1; TRBD2 agrees at 14 bases. The V segment lost 1 base and the J segment 6 bases; nucleotides outside the gene matches: 2. The CDR3 extends over 15 amino acids. Germline V gives CDR1 SQVTM, CDR2 ANQGSEA. CDR3 residues: CSVEVGTSGSNEQFF. DNA for the CDR3: TGCAGCGTTGAAGTGGGGACTAGCGGGAGCAATGAGCAGTTCTTC.

The V call is TRBV5-1, the J call TRBJ2-3; TRBD2 might be the D (6 bases). Trimming removed 1 base from V and 3 bases from J, with 15 bases in between. The germline CDR1 and CDR2 sequences are SGHRS and YFSETQ. The CDR3 is 16 residues long. CDR3 protein: CASSLSYLAKTDTQYF. The CDR3 region has the DNA TGCGCCAGCAGCTTGTCTTATCTAGCGAAAACAGATACGCAGTATTTT.

The chain combines TRBV5-4 with TRBJ2-3, with a tentative D call TRBD2 (5 bases). Per the germline V gene, CDR1 is SGHNT and CDR2 is YYREEE (reference sequence). V was pared by 0 bases and J by 3 bases, with 5 bases between. The CDR3 spans 13 residues. CDR3 nucleotide sequence: TGTGCCAGCAGCTTGGGAGGGACAGATACGCAGTATTTT. Its protein is CASSLGGTDTQYF. Based on the CDR3 plus reference TRBV5-4 and TRBJ2-3, the full variable domain is ETGVTQSPTHLIKTRGQQVTLRCSSQSGHNTVSWYQQALGQGPQFIFQYYREEENGRGNFPPRFSGLQFPNYSSELNVNALELDDSALYLCASSLGGTDTQYFGPGTRLTVL.

The rearrangement uses TRBV18 and TRBJ2-7; D is perhaps TRBD1 (5 bases). V lost 4 bases and J 3 bases, leaving 10 bases between the germline ends. The CDR3 is 13 amino acids. The germline CDR1 and CDR2 sequences are KGHSH and LQKENI. CDR3 amino acids: CASSQPDSYEQYF. In DNA, the CDR3 is TGTGCCAGCTCACAACCAGACAGCTACGAGCAGTACTTC.

The chain employs TRBV5-4 and TRBJ2-1; TRBD2 matches at 8 bases. The CDR3 covers 15 residues. V shed 2 bases, J shed 7 bases, and the junction held 8 bases outside the gene matches. In germline, CDR1 is SGHNT, CDR2 YYREEE (reference sequence). In DNA, the CDR3 is TGTGCCAGCAGCTTCGGAGCGGGAGAAGGTAATGAGCAGTTCTTC. It codes for CASSFGAGEGNEQFF.

The chain has TRBV13 and TRBJ2-3; tentative D call: TRBD2 (6 bases). CDR1 PRHDT and CDR2 FYEKMQ come from the germline V gene (reference sequence). The length of the CDR3 is 13 residues. V shed 5 bases and J shed 4 bases, with 10 bases lying between them. The CDR3 DNA sequence: TGTGCCAGCAGCCGGAGGGACCCAGATACGCAGTATTTT. Translated, it gives CASSRRDPDTQYF.

The rearrangement links TRBV2 to TRBJ2-5, with TRBD2 matching over 13 bases. The V and J ends lost 5 bases and 4 bases, in that order; junction bases with no gene match: 7. The CDR3 length is 16 residues. Germline CDR1 SNHLY, CDR2 FYNNEI. The CDR3 is CASSPGTSGIGETQYF. In nucleotides, the CDR3 is TGTGCCAGCAGTCCCGGGACTAGCGGGATTGGAGAGACCCAGTACTTC.

This chain joins TRBV5-1 and TRBJ2-1, with a weak D call TRBD1 (5 bases). V gave up 3 bases and J gave up 8 bases, with 15 bases separating them. Germline V lookup: CDR1 SGHRS, CDR2 YFSETQ. CDR3 size: 14 residues. CDR3: CASSSGHTRDEQFF. As DNA, the CDR3 is TGCGCCAGCAGCTCCGGACACACAAGGGATGAGCAGTTCTTC.

The V call is TRBV2, the J call TRBJ1-6; D ambiguous. Trimming removed 2 bases at V and 0 bases at J, with 14 bases between. Per germline, CDR1 SNHLY and CDR2 FYNNEI. The CDR3 has 18 residues. CDR3 region: CASSEPTEKSSYNSPLHF. Written as DNA, the CDR3 is TGTGCCAGCAGTGAACCGACCGAAAAAAGCTCCTATAATTCACCCCTCCACTTT.

The chain carries TRBV9 and TRBJ2-2; D remains ambiguous. The CDR3 contains 14 residues. CDR1 is SGDLS, CDR2 YYNGEE, per germline. The V and J ends lost 0 bases and 0 bases respectively, with 3 bases between them. DNA for the CDR3: TGTGCCAGCAGCGTAGAACCGAACACCGGGGAGCTGTTTTTT. Translated: CASSVEPNTGELFF. Full variable domain (missing parts from reference TRBV9 and TRBJ2-2): DSGVTQTPKHLITATGQRVTLRCSPRSGDLSVYWYQQSLDQGLQFLIQYYNGEERAKGNILERFSAQQFPDLHSELNLSSLELGDSALYFCASSVEPNTGELFFGEGSRLTVL.

The chain is built from TRBV12-5 and TRBJ2-1, with 11 nucleotides matching TRBD2. This CDR3 spans 17 amino acids. Trimming cost V 3 bases and J 1 base; bases outside gene matches: 5. From germline, CDR1 is LGHNT and CDR2 FRNRAP. The CDR3 DNA reads TGTGCTAGTGGTTTTCCTTTAGCGGGAGGGTCCTACAATGAGCAGTTCTTC. Translation: CASGFPLAGGSYNEQFF.

This clone was recorded once. Different DNA sequences within this sample yield the same CDR3. This chain joins TRBV30 and TRBJ2-7; D is undetermined. Trimming cost V 0 bases and J 4 bases, with 4 bases left between them. CDR3 length: 11 amino acids. The germline V gene encodes CDR1 GTSNPN and CDR2 SVGIG (reference sequence). The CDR3 DNA follows: TGTGCCTGGAGTGTCGAGTACGAGCAGTACTTC. Protein sequence: CAWSVEYEQYF.

This chain joins TRBV2 and TRBJ2-3; tentatively, D is TRBD1 or TRBD2 (5 bases each). Germline V gene lookup returns CDR1 SNHLY and CDR2 FYNNEI. Trimming shortened V by 8 bases and J by 2 bases, and 11 bases separated the two germline ends. This CDR3 is built from 13 residues. Here the CDR3 DNA reads TGTGCCAGCTTCACGGGGCCCACAGATACGCAGTATTTT. It is translated as CASFTGPTDTQYF.

This CDR3 reads CASSIGGAGANVLTF. CDR3 DNA: TGTGCCAGTAGTATAGGGGGCGCTGGGGCCAACGTCCTGACTTTC. V is TRBV19 and J is TRBJ2-6, with D possibly TRBD1 on 5 matching bases. V was shortened by 1 base and J by 2 bases, with 6 bases between the two germline ends. Per the germline V gene, CDR1 is LNHDA and CDR2 is SQIVND (reference sequence). This CDR3 has 15 amino acids.

The chain uses TRBV28 and TRBJ2-3, with D perhaps TRBD1 or TRBD2 (5 bases each). Trimming cost V 0 bases and J 1 base, with 8 bases left between them. CDR1 and CDR2 from the germline V gene are MDHEN and SYDVKM. CDR3 length: 15 amino acids. The CDR3 bases are TGTGCCAGCAGTTTATGGGGGCGGGGCACAGATACGCAGTATTTT. Its translation is CASSLWGRGTDTQYF.

This chain's CDR3 is CASRLGDEQYF. For the CDR3, the DNA is TGTGCCAGCAGACTGGGGGACGAGCAGTACTTC. The genes are TRBV6-5 and TRBJ2-7; D may be TRBD1 or TRBD2 (5 bases each). Trimming left V 6 bases short and J 5 bases short, with 8 bases between. CDR1 is MNHEY, CDR2 SVGAGI, per germline. The CDR3 spans 11 residues.